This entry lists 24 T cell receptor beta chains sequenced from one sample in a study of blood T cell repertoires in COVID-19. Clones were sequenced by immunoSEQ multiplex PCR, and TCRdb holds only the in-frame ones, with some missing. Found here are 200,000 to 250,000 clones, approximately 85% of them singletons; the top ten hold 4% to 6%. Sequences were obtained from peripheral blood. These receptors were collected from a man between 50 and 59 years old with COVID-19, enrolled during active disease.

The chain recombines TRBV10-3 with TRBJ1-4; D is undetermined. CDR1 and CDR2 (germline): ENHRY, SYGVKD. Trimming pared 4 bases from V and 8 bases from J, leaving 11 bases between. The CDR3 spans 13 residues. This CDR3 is CAISAATGEKLFF. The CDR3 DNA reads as TGTGCCATCAGTGCTGCGACGGGGGAAAAACTGTTTTTT.

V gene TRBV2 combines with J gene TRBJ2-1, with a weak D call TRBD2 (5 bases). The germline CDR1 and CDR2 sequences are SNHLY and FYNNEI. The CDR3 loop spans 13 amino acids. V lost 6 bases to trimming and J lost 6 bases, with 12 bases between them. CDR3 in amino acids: CASRNREINEQFF. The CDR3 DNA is TGTGCCAGCAGGAACCGGGAAATCAATGAGCAGTTCTTC.

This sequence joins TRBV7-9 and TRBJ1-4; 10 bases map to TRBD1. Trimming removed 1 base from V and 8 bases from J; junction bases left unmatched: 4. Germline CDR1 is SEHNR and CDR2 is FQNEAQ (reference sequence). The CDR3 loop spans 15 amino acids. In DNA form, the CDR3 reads TGTGCCAGCAGCTTAGGTGGGACAGGGGACGAAAAACTGTTTTTT. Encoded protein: CASSLGGTGDEKLFF.

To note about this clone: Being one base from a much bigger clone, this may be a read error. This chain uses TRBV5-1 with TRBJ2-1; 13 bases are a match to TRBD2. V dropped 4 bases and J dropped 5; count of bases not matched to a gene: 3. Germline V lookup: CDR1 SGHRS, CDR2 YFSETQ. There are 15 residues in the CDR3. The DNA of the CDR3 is TGCGCCAGCAGCCCGGGACTAGCGGGGAACAATGAGCAGTTCTTC. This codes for CASSPGLAGNNEQFF.

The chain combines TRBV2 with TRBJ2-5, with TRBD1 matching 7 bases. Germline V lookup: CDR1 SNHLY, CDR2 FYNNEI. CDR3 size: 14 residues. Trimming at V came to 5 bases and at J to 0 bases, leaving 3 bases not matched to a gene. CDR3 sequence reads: CASSPQGYQETQYF. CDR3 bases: TGTGCCAGCAGTCCACAGGGGTACCAAGAGACCCAGTACTTC.

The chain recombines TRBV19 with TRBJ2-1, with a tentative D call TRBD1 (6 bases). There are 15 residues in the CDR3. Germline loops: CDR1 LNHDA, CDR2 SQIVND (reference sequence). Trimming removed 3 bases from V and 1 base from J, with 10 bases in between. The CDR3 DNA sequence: TGTGCCAGTAGTATGTGGCAGGGGTCCTACAATGAGCAGTTCTTC. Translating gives CASSMWQGSYNEQFF.

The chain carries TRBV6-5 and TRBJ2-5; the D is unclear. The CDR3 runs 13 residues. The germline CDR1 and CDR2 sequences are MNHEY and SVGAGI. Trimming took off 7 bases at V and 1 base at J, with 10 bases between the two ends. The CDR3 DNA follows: TGTGCCAGCAAGCTACAGATCCAAGAGACCCAGTACTTC. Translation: CASKLQIQETQYF.

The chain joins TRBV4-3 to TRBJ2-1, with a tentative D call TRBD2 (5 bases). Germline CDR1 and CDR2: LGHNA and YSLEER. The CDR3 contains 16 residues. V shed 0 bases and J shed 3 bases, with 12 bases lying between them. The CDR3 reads CASSQDPTGFYNEQFF. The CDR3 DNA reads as TGCGCCAGCAGCCAAGATCCTACGGGGTTCTACAATGAGCAGTTCTTC.

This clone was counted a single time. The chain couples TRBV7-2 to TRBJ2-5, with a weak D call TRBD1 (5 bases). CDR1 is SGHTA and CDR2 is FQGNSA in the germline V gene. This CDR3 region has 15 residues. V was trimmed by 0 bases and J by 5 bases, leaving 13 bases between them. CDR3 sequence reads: CASSLAGARGETQYF. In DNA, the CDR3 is TGTGCCAGCAGCTTAGCAGGGGCCCGAGGCGAGACCCAGTACTTC.

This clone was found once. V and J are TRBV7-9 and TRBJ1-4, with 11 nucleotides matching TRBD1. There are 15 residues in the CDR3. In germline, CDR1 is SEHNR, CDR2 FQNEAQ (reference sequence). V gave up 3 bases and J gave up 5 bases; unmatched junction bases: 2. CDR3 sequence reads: CASSLGQGENEKLFF. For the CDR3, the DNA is TGTGCCAGCAGCTTGGGACAGGGGGAAAATGAAAAACTGTTTTTT.

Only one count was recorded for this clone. The CDR3 nucleotides are TGTGCCAGTTCGTTGCGGGAGTCCCAGTACTTC. It is translated as CASSLRESQYF. The V call is TRBV12-3 or TRBV12-4, the J call TRBJ2-5, with TRBD2 identical over 7 bases. The CDR3 contains 11 residues. With 9 bases clipped from V and 9 bases from J, the junction kept 7 bases outside the gene matches.

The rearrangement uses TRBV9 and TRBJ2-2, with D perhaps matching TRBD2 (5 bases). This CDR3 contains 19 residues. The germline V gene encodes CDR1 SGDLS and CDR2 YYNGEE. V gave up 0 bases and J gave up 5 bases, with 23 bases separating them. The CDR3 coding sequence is TGTGCCAGCAGCGTAGGGGTGGAGGTAGCGCGCTCCTCAACCGGGGAGCTGTTTTTT. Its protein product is CASSVGVEVARSSTGELFF.

The CDR3 here is CASSTGRGDTQYF. As DNA, the CDR3 is TGCGCCAGCAGCACGGGACGGGGGGATACGCAGTATTTT. The genes are TRBV5-1 and TRBJ2-3; D possibly corresponds to TRBD2 (6 bases). The length of the CDR3 is 13 residues. Trimming took 4 bases from V and 6 from J, leaving 12 bases between them. From germline, CDR1 is SGHRS and CDR2 YFSETQ. Full variable domain (rest looked up from reference TRBV5-1 and TRBJ2-3): KAGVTQTPRYLIKTRGQQVTLSCSPISGHRSVSWYQQTPGQGLQFLFEYFSETQRNKGNFPGRFSGRQFSNSRSEMNVSTLELGDSALYLCASSTGRGDTQYFGPGTRLTVL.

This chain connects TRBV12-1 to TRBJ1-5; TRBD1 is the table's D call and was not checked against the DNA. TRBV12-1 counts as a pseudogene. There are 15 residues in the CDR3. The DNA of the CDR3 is TGTGCCAGCAGCTCGCACAGCATTAGCAATCAGCCCCAGCATTTT. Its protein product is CASSSHSISNQPQHF.

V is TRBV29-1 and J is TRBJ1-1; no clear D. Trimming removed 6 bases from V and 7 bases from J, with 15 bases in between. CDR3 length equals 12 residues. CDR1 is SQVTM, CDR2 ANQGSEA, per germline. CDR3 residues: CSVEEGYDEAFF. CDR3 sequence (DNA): TGCAGCGTCGAGGAGGGCTATGATGAAGCTTTCTTT.

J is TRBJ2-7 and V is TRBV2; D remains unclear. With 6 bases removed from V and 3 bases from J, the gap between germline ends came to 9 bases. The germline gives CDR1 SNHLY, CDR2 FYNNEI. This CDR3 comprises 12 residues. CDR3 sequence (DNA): TGTGCCAGCAGGCCACAGAGCTACGAGCAGTACTTC. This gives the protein CASRPQSYEQYF.

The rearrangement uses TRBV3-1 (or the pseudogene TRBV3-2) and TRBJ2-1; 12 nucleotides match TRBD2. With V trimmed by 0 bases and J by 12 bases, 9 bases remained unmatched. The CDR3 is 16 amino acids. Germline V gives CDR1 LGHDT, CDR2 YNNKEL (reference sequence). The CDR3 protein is CASSQDGTSGRGGQFF. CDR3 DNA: TGTGCCAGCAGCCAAGATGGGACTAGCGGGCGCGGAGGGCAGTTCTTC.

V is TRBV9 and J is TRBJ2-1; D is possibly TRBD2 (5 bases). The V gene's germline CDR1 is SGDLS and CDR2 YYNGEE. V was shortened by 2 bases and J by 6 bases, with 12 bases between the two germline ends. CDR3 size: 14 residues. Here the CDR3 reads CASSVSDWPNEQFF. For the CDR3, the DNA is TGTGCCAGCAGCGTTTCGGACTGGCCCAATGAGCAGTTCTTC. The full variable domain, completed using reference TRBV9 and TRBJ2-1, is DSGVTQTPKHLITATGQRVTLRCSPRSGDLSVYWYQQSLDQGLQFLIQYYNGEERAKGNILERFSAQQFPDLHSELNLSSLELGDSALYFCASSVSDWPNEQFFGPGTRLTVL.

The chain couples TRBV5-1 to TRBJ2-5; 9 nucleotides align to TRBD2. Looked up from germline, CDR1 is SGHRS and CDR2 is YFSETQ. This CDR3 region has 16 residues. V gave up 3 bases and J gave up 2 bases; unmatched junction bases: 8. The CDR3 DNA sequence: TGCGCCAGCAGCTCTCCGGCTAGCGGGGCGCAAGAGACCCAGTACTTC. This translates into CASSSPASGAQETQYF.

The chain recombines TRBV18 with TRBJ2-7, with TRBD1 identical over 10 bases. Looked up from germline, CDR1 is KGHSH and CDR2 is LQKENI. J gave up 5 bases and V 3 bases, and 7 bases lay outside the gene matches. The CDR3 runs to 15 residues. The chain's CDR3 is CASSPDETGGDEQYF. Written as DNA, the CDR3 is TGTGCCAGCTCACCCGATGAGACAGGGGGCGACGAGCAGTACTTC.

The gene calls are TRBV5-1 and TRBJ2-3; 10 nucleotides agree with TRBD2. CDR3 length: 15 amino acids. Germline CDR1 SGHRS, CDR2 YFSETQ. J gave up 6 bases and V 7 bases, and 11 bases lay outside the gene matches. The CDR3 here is CASSISSGGYDTQYF. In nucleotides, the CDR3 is TGCGCCAGCTCCATCTCTAGCGGGGGTTACGATACGCAGTATTTT. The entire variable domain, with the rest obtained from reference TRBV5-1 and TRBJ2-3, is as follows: KAGVTQTPRYLIKTRGQQVTLSCSPISGHRSVSWYQQTPGQGLQFLFEYFSETQRNKGNFPGRFSGRQFSNSRSEMNVSTLELGDSALYLCASSISSGGYDTQYFGPGTRLTVL.

The CDR3 coding sequence is TGTGCCAGCAGCTGGATAGCGGGAAGCAATCAGCCCCAGCATTTT. Translation: CASSWIAGSNQPQHF. The chain carries TRBV5-8 and TRBJ1-5; D call uncertain. Trimming took 3 bases from V and 1 from J, leaving 11 bases between them. Germline loops: CDR1 SGHTS, CDR2 YDEGEE. This CDR3 spans 15 amino acids.

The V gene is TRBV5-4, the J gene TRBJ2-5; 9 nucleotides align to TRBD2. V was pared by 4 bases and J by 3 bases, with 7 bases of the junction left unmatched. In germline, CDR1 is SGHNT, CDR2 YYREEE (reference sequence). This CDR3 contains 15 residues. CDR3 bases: TGTGCCAGCAGCCGTGGCGGGGGGGAAGAAGAGACCCAGTACTTC. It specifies CASSRGGGEEETQYF.

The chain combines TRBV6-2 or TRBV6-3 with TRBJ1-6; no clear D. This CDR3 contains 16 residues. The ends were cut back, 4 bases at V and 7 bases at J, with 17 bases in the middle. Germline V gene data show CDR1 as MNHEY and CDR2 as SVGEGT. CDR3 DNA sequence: TGTGCCAGCAGTTTTCGTAGTTTGGCGGGAAATTCACCCCTCCACTTT. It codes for CASSFRSLAGNSPLHF.